The 22 T cell receptor beta chains listed next were all sequenced from one sample in a study of cytotoxic CD8 clonotypes in ibrutinib-treated CLL (dated by TCRdb to 2020 to 2023). The time point label, as the study defines it: approximately 25 months on ibrutinib. Library method: the immunoSEQ multiplex PCR assay. TCRdb mirrors the immuneACCESS table, restricted to in-frame sequences. Some clones are absent from its copies; in checked studies, under half trace to an unresolved V gene, and the reason for the others is unknown. This sample lists over 100,000 clones; 55% to 75% were detected once. The ten largest make up 37% of the sample. The starting material was PBMCs, obtained after 24 months of ibrutinib treatment. These receptors were obtained from a human donor with chronic lymphocytic leukemia.

This rearrangement joins TRBV27 to TRBJ1-5; TRBD1 is a possible D gene (5 bases). The V and J ends lost 6 bases and 4 bases respectively, with 19 bases between them. Per germline, CDR1 MNHEY and CDR2 SMNVEV (reference sequence). This CDR3 has 16 amino acids. CDR3 sequence: CASSMFMKGLNQPQHF. DNA of the CDR3: TGTGCCAGCAGCATGTTTATGAAGGGGTTGAATCAGCCCCAGCATTTT.

This clone has a single count. This chain links TRBV25-1 with TRBJ2-5; TRBD1 or TRBD2 may be the D gene (6 bases each). Between the trimmed V and J ends, which lost 6 bases and 4 bases, there was a span of 15 bases. The CDR3 loop spans 14 amino acids. Germline assignment: CDR1 MGHDK and CDR2 SYGVNS. CDR3 DNA sequence: TGTGCCAGCAGCAAAGCAGGGGAGGTAGAGACCCAGTACTTC. It encodes CASSKAGEVETQYF. Combining the CDR3 with reference TRBV25-1 and TRBJ2-5 gives the whole variable domain EADIYQTPRYLVIGTGKKITLECSQTMGHDKMYWYQQDPGMELHLIHYSYGVNSTEKGDLSSESTVSRIRTEHFPLTLESARPSHTSQYLCASSKAGEVETQYFGPGTRLLVL.

The chain links TRBV7-7 to TRBJ2-5; D is unclear. Germline V gives CDR1 SSHAT, CDR2 FNYEAQ (reference sequence). V lost 5 bases and J 8 bases, leaving 15 bases between the germline ends. The CDR3 contains 13 residues. CDR3 loop: CASSPGPQATQYF. DNA for the CDR3: TGTGCCAGCAGCCCGGGCCCCCAAGCCACCCAGTACTTC.

The chain joins TRBV27 to TRBJ1-1; 8 nucleotides agree with TRBD1. The CDR3 runs to 13 residues. Germline values: CDR1 MNHEY, CDR2 SMNVEV (reference sequence). Trimming cost V 6 bases and J 3 bases; bases outside gene matches: 3. The CDR3 DNA reads TGTGCCAGCAGAGGACAGGGCTACACTGAAGCTTTCTTT. This translates into CASRGQGYTEAFF.

The gene calls are TRBV10-3 and TRBJ2-5; weak D call: TRBD1 (5 bases). The CDR3 has 17 amino acids. V lost 2 bases and J 1 base, leaving 17 bases between the germline ends. Germline V gives CDR1 ENHRY, CDR2 SYGVKD. The CDR3 coding sequence is TGTGCCATCAGTGAGCCTGATATGACAGTACGCCAAGAGACCCAGTACTTC. Amino acids: CAISEPDMTVRQETQYF.

The chain is built from TRBV15 and TRBJ1-4; D ambiguous. V lost 3 bases and J 5 bases, leaving 10 bases between the germline ends. The V gene's germline CDR1 is LNHNV and CDR2 YYDKDF (reference sequence). This CDR3 spans 14 amino acids. CDR3 sequence: CATSSQSRNEKLFF. The DNA for the CDR3 is TGTGCCACCAGCAGCCAGAGCCGAAATGAAAAACTGTTTTTT.

The V gene is TRBV10-3, the J gene TRBJ2-7; possible D gene TRBD2, 6 bases. The CDR3 runs 14 residues. Deletions cut 10 bases from V and 6 bases from J, with 22 bases between. Germline V gives CDR1 ENHRY, CDR2 SYGVKD. Written as DNA, the CDR3 is TGTGCCACCAAATCCCGGGACTCGGGGTCCGAGCAGTACTTC. Amino acids: CATKSRDSGSEQYF.

The V call is TRBV5-4, the J call TRBJ2-7, with TRBD2 as a possible D gene (5 bases). Germline V gene data show CDR1 as SGHNT and CDR2 as YYREEE (reference sequence). The CDR3 runs to 13 residues. V was pared by 5 bases and J by 2 bases, with 11 bases between. CDR3 amino acids: CASSGLSTYEQYF. The CDR3 region has the DNA TGTGCCAGCAGTGGACTGTCAACCTACGAGCAGTACTTC.

This clone has just a few counts. The chain has TRBV2 and TRBJ1-2; 10 bases align to TRBD1. Germline CDR1 is SNHLY and CDR2 is FYNNEI. Trimming took 7 bases from V and 9 from J; bases not matched to a gene: 5. CDR3 length: 12 residues. The CDR3 DNA follows: TGTGCCAGCACGCAGGACAGGGGGAGCTACACCTTC. Its protein is CASTQDRGSYTF.

This clone was detected a few times. The chain employs TRBV7-6 and TRBJ2-5, with no clear D. Germline assignment: CDR1 SGHVS and CDR2 FNYEAQ. This CDR3 is built from 11 residues. V dropped 6 bases and J dropped 5 bases, with 7 bases sitting between them. The CDR3 sequence is CASRQKETQYF. DNA of the CDR3: TGTGCCAGCAGGCAAAAGGAGACCCAGTACTTC.

The genes are TRBV30 and TRBJ2-6; a weak D match, TRBD1 (6 bases). V dropped 6 bases and J dropped 4 bases, with 13 bases sitting between them. The CDR3 sequence is 14 residues long. Per germline, CDR1 GTSNPN and CDR2 SVGIG (reference sequence). Written as DNA, the CDR3 is TGTGCCTGTTCCTTGGGGGCCGGGGCCAACGTCCTGACTTTC. This codes for CACSLGAGANVLTF. The complete variable domain, with remaining parts taken from reference TRBV30 and TRBJ2-6, reads SQTIHQWPATLVQPVGSPLSLECTVEGTSNPNLYWYRQAAGRGLQLLFYSVGIGQISSEVPQNLSASRPQDRQFILSSKKLLLSDSGFYLCACSLGAGANVLTFGAGSRLTVL.

This clone was detected once. The chain carries TRBV18 and TRBJ2-7; 10 nucleotides line up with TRBD1. The CDR3 extends over 15 amino acids. The trim removed 5 bases at V and 1 base at J, leaving 5 bases unmatched. CDR1 is KGHSH and CDR2 is LQKENI in the germline V gene. CDR3 protein: CASSDGTGVSYEQYF. In nucleotides, the CDR3 is TGTGCCAGCTCAGATGGGACAGGGGTTTCCTACGAGCAGTACTTC.

The chain recombines TRBV7-3 with TRBJ2-1, with D maybe TRBD1 (5 bases). The CDR3 runs to 16 residues. CDR1 and CDR2 from the germline V gene are SGHTA and FQGTGA. V was clipped by 5 bases and J by 1 base, with 15 bases between them. CDR3 nucleotide sequence: TGTGCCAGCAGCCGCCACAGGTCGCCTTCCTACAATGAGCAGTTCTTC. This codes for CASSRHRSPSYNEQFF.

The chain couples TRBV7-6 to TRBJ2-3; 8 bases are shared with TRBD1. J gave up 3 bases and V 5 bases, and 10 bases lay outside the gene matches. The CDR3 length is 16 residues. Looked up from germline, CDR1 is SGHVS and CDR2 is FNYEAQ. CDR3 nucleotide sequence: TGTGCCAGCAGCCCAGGGGGCGCAGGTTGGACAGATACGCAGTATTTT. This encodes CASSPGGAGWTDTQYF.

The V and J genes are TRBV11-3 and TRBJ2-7; 9 bases are a match to TRBD2. CDR1 and CDR2 from the germline V gene are SGHNT and YENEEA. With 5 bases clipped from V and 3 bases from J, the junction kept 8 bases outside the gene matches. The CDR3 runs 15 residues. The DNA of the CDR3 is TGTGCCAGCAGCCAACGTAGCGGGGGTGACTACGAGCAGTACTTC. Translated: CASSQRSGGDYEQYF.

The genes are TRBV29-1 and TRBJ2-2; 8 bases are shared with TRBD1. This CDR3 contains 15 residues. Looked up from germline, CDR1 is SQVTM and CDR2 is ANQGSEA. Trimming took 7 bases from V and 1 from J; bases not matched to a gene: 8. The CDR3 region is CSAETGQGNTGELFF. CDR3 nucleotides: TGCAGCGCCGAAACTGGACAGGGGAACACCGGGGAGCTGTTTTTT.

This clone was picked up a small number of times. This sequence joins TRBV19 and TRBJ2-7; D is unresolved. Per the germline V gene, CDR1 is LNHDA and CDR2 is SQIVND (reference sequence). V was cut by 5 bases and J by 1 base, with 9 bases left in between. This CDR3 comprises 13 residues. Here the CDR3 reads CASSPGVSYEQYF. CDR3 DNA sequence: TGTGCCAGTAGTCCGGGCGTGTCCTACGAGCAGTACTTC.

The V gene is TRBV10-3, the J gene TRBJ2-7, with D possibly being TRBD1 (6 bases). The CDR3 contains 15 residues. V was clipped by 0 bases and J by 3 bases, with 12 bases between them. The germline gives CDR1 ENHRY, CDR2 SYGVKD. CDR3 sequence reads: CAISESVRGFYEQYF. CDR3 in DNA: TGTGCCATCAGTGAGTCGGTCAGGGGTTTCTACGAGCAGTACTTC.

This clone has just a few counts. In DNA form, the CDR3 reads TGTGCCAGCAGTTACGAAGGATCAACTGGAAACACCATATATTTT. Translated: CASSYEGSTGNTIYF. The genes are TRBV6-6 and TRBJ1-3; D remains unclear. The germline V gene encodes CDR1 MNHNY and CDR2 SVGAGI (reference sequence). This CDR3 has 15 amino acids. The V gene lost 2 bases and the J gene lost 2 bases, with 10 bases spanning the gap.

The rearrangement joins TRBV29-1 to TRBJ2-5; no definite D call. V was shortened by 5 bases and J by 5 bases, with 12 bases between the two germline ends. The CDR3 runs 12 residues. Germline lookup yields CDR1 SQVTM and CDR2 ANQGSEA. The CDR3 spells CSVSPPGETQYF. CDR3 nucleotides: TGCAGCGTTTCTCCCCCTGGGGAGACCCAGTACTTC. The variable domain in full, completed from reference TRBV29-1 and TRBJ2-5, reads SAVISQKPSRDICQRGTSLTIQCQVDSQVTMMFWYRQQPGQSLTLIATANQGSEATYESGFVIDKFPISRPNLTFSTLTVSNMSPEDSSIYLCSVSPPGETQYFGPGTRLLVL.

The chain has TRBV7-9 and TRBJ2-5; D not resolved. There are 11 residues in the CDR3. Germline V CDR1 and CDR2: SEHNR, FQNEAQ (reference sequence). V was clipped by 7 bases and J by 5 bases, with 8 bases between them. The DNA of the CDR3 is TGTGCCAGCACTCTAGACGAGACCCAGTACTTC. It is translated as CASTLDETQYF.

In this sample, this clone turned up a few times. V usage is TRBV7-9 and J usage is TRBJ2-1; 9 bases fit TRBD1. V lost 1 base, J lost 8 bases, and 6 bases stayed unmatched. Germline loops: CDR1 SEHNR, CDR2 FQNEAQ (reference sequence). This CDR3 is built from 15 residues. CDR3 coding DNA: TGTGCCAGCAGCTTAGGACAGGGGGTGGGCGATGAGCAGTTCTTC. This translates into CASSLGQGVGDEQFF.